In its sample, the clone carrying this TCR beta chain was seen a few times. Its cognate antigen is unknown. The CDR3 runs 16 residues. After removal of 0 bases from V and 6 bases from J, the junction contained 9 bases not matched to a gene. Germline V gives CDR1 SGHRS, CDR2 YFSETQ. PCR used 60 Vbeta primers and 13 Jbeta primers. Only in-frame clones appear in the TCRdb table, and some are missing; sequencing was by immunoSEQ multiplex PCR. Found here are about 69,000 clones, 75% to 80% of them singletons; the top ten hold 3% to 3.5%. The data were taken from a study of cytomegalovirus exposure and HLA in healthy donors. Study findings and constraints: Altogether, 150 to 200 TCR beta chains were recorded as cytomegalovirus-associated.

The TCR was taken from a man between 18 and 29 years old in good health and CMV-seronegative. The V call is TRBV5-1, the J call TRBJ1-5; 7 bases align to TRBD1. The sequenced sample consisted of PBMCs. As DNA, the CDR3 is TGCGCCAGCAGCTTGGAGGGTCAGGGGGGAAGTCAGCCCCAGCATTTT. Residues: CASSLEGQGGSQPQHF.